Below are 32 T cell receptor beta chains sequenced from a single sample in a study of blood T cell repertoires in COVID-19. Generated by immunoSEQ multiplex PCR, the TCRdb table keeps only in-frame clones and is missing some. The profile shows hundreds of thousands of clones, roughly 80% of them singletons. What was sequenced was peripheral blood. All receptors come from a woman in her sixties or seventies with active or convalescent COVID-19.

V and J are TRBV5-1 and TRBJ2-7; 11 nucleotides agree with TRBD2. V lost 0 bases to trimming and J lost 3 bases; unmatched junction nucleotides: 8. The germline V gene has CDR1 SGHRS and CDR2 YFSETQ. This CDR3 is built from 17 residues. CDR3 amino acids: CASSLDPSGLAGYEQYF. The CDR3 DNA follows: TGCGCCAGCAGCTTGGACCCCTCCGGACTAGCGGGCTACGAGCAGTACTTC.

The sample holds a few counts of this clone. CDR3 sequence (DNA): TGTGCCTGGAGTGCCGGGGGGTATGGCTACACCTTC. This codes for CAWSAGGYGYTF. The rearrangement uses TRBV30 and TRBJ1-2, with D possibly TRBD1 on 5 matching bases. Germline V gene data show CDR1 as GTSNPN and CDR2 as SVGIG (reference sequence). This CDR3 has 12 amino acids. Trimming shortened V by 1 base and J by 5 bases, and 8 bases separated the two germline ends.

The gene calls are TRBV5-4 and TRBJ2-3; 11 bases line up with TRBD2. CDR3 length: 16 amino acids. The germline CDR1 and CDR2 sequences are SGHNT and YYREEE (reference sequence). Trimming at V came to 4 bases and at J to 4 bases, leaving 8 bases not matched to a gene. CDR3 region: CASSPSSGGPPDTQYF. CDR3 DNA sequence: TGTGCCAGCAGCCCTTCTAGCGGGGGGCCTCCAGATACGCAGTATTTT.

This clone was found once. This rearrangement joins TRBV7-8 to TRBJ1-1, with no clear D. Germline V gives CDR1 SGHVS, CDR2 FQNEAQ. The CDR3 covers 13 residues. V was pared by 5 bases and J by 2 bases, with 9 bases between. CDR3 in amino acids: CASSRAENTEAFF. As DNA, the CDR3 is TGTGCCAGCAGCCGGGCGGAAAACACTGAAGCTTTCTTT.

V usage is TRBV6-5 and J usage is TRBJ1-4; TRBD1 agrees at 8 bases. Trimming took 6 bases from V and 4 from J; bases not matched to a gene: 7. Per the germline V gene, CDR1 is MNHEY and CDR2 is SVGAGI. This CDR3 spans 15 amino acids. The chain's CDR3 is CASRRQGSNNEKLFF. Here the CDR3 DNA reads TGTGCCAGCAGGAGACAGGGGAGCAATAATGAAAAACTGTTTTTT.

This clone appeared a single time. The chain links TRBV11-2 to TRBJ1-1; D not certain. Germline loops: CDR1 SGHAT, CDR2 FQNNGV. CDR3 length: 14 residues. V lost 1 base and J lost 8, with 14 bases in between. As DNA, the CDR3 is TGTGCCAGCAGCTTAGTGAGAATGGAGTCGGAAGCTTTCTTT. Translated, it gives CASSLVRMESEAFF.

The gene calls are TRBV7-8 and TRBJ2-1; TRBD2 agrees at 7 bases. After removal of 5 bases from V and 5 bases from J, the junction contained 12 bases not matched to a gene. Germline loops: CDR1 SGHVS, CDR2 FQNEAQ. This CDR3 spans 16 amino acids. In nucleotides, the CDR3 is TGTGCCAGCAGCCCTCGGCGGGCGGGAGAGGACAATGAGCAGTTCTTC. It is translated as CASSPRRAGEDNEQFF. The full variable domain, with the rest looked up from reference TRBV7-8 and TRBJ2-1, is GAGVSQSPRYKVAKRGQDVALRCDPISGHVSLFWYQQALGQGPEFLTYFQNEAQLDKSGLPSDRFFAERPEGSVSTLKIQRTQQEDSAVYLCASSPRRAGEDNEQFFGPGTRLTVL.

The J gene is TRBJ1-2, the V gene TRBV11-2, with D perhaps TRBD1 (6 bases). Trimming left V 3 bases short and J 4 bases short, with 12 bases between. CDR1 and CDR2 (germline): SGHAT, FQNNGV. The CDR3 spans 14 residues. As DNA, the CDR3 is TGTGCCAGCAGCTTCCTAGGGGGGGGCTATGGCTACACCTTC. It codes for CASSFLGGGYGYTF. The variable domain in full, with the rest retrieved from reference TRBV11-2 and TRBJ1-2, is EAGVAQSPRYKIIEKRQSVAFWCNPISGHATLYWYQQILGQGPKLLIQFQNNGVVDDSQLPKDRFSAERLKGVDSTLKIQPAKLEDSAVYLCASSFLGGGYGYTFGSGTRLTVV.

The chain has TRBV5-4 and TRBJ2-1; D remains unclear. Trimming stripped 2 bases from V and 5 bases from J, with 2 bases between. The CDR3 has 11 residues. CDR1 and CDR2 from the germline V gene are SGHNT and YYREEE (reference sequence). Written as DNA, the CDR3 is TGTGCCAGCAGCTTTAACAATGAGCAGTTCTTC. Protein sequence: CASSFNNEQFF.

A single count supports this clone. The chain employs TRBV21-1 and TRBJ1-2; TRBD1 is taken as the D call from the table, unchecked against the DNA. TRBV21-1 has pseudogene status. CDR3 size: 16 residues. The CDR3 here is CASSIHHRGRLYGYTF. For the CDR3, the DNA is TGTGCCAGCAGCATTCACCACAGGGGGCGCTTGTATGGCTACACCTTC.

The chain employs TRBV7-3 and TRBJ2-1; D is perhaps TRBD2 (6 bases). CDR1 and CDR2 from the germline V gene are SGHTA and FQGTGA. This CDR3 has 14 residues. With 4 bases removed from V and 7 bases from J, the gap between germline ends came to 14 bases. The chain's CDR3 is CASSSSRGTNEQFF. The CDR3 nucleotides are TGTGCCAGCAGCTCGTCGCGAGGGACTAATGAGCAGTTCTTC. Looking up the rest from reference TRBV7-3 and TRBJ2-1 gives the full variable domain: GAGVSQTPSNKVTEKGKYVELRCDPISGHTALYWYRQSLGQGPEFLIYFQGTGAADDSGLPNDRFFAVRPEGSVSTLKIQRTERGDSAVYLCASSSSRGTNEQFFGPGTRLTVL.

This chain joins TRBV6-6 and TRBJ1-1; D gene unclear. Trimming shortened V by 6 bases and J by 1 base, and 9 bases separated the two germline ends. The CDR3 loop spans 13 amino acids. Germline V gives CDR1 MNHNY, CDR2 SVGAGI (reference sequence). CDR3 nucleotides: TGTGCCAGCAGGTCTATACCGAACACTGAAGCTTTCTTT. Translated: CASRSIPNTEAFF.

CDR3 in amino acids: CASSEHRGDPQYF. CDR3 in DNA: TGTGCCAGCAGCGAACACAGGGGGGATCCGCAGTATTTT. This chain links TRBV11-1 with TRBJ2-3; the match to TRBD1 covers 8 bases. The CDR3 loop spans 13 amino acids. The V gene's germline CDR1 is SGHAT and CDR2 FQDESV (reference sequence). The V and J ends lost 5 bases and 10 bases, in that order; junction bases with no gene match: 8. Supplemented by reference TRBV11-1 and TRBJ2-3, the full variable domain reads EAEVAQSPRYKITEKSQAVAFWCDPISGHATLYWYRQILGQGPELLVQFQDESVVDDSQLPKDRFSAERLKGVDSTLKIQPAELGDSAMYLCASSEHRGDPQYFGPGTRLTVL.

The rearrangement joins TRBV5-4 to TRBJ1-1, with D perhaps matching TRBD1 (5 bases). The CDR3 has 16 amino acids. CDR1 is SGHNT, CDR2 YYREEE, per germline (reference sequence). The ends were cut back, 0 bases at V and 3 bases at J, with 15 bases in the middle. This chain's CDR3 is CASSLGGGGGDTEAFF. In DNA form, the CDR3 reads TGTGCCAGCAGCTTGGGGGGGGGTGGAGGAGACACTGAAGCTTTCTTT. Looking up the rest from reference TRBV5-4 and TRBJ1-1 gives the full variable domain: ETGVTQSPTHLIKTRGQQVTLRCSSQSGHNTVSWYQQALGQGPQFIFQYYREEENGRGNFPPRFSGLQFPNYSSELNVNALELDDSALYLCASSLGGGGGDTEAFFGQGTRLTVV.

CDR3 in amino acids: CATSRVTGSTDTQYF. DNA of the CDR3: TGTGCCACCAGCAGAGTGACAGGTAGCACAGATACGCAGTATTTT. The chain employs TRBV15 and TRBJ2-3, with TRBD1 as a possible D gene (6 bases). Trimming removed 1 base from V and 0 bases from J, with 8 bases in between. Germline CDR1 LNHNV, CDR2 YYDKDF (reference sequence). CDR3 length: 15 amino acids.

The rearrangement joins TRBV5-1 to TRBJ2-1; D gene uncertain. This CDR3 has 16 amino acids. V lost 1 base and J 8 bases, leaving 19 bases between the germline ends. Germline loops: CDR1 SGHRS, CDR2 YFSETQ. The CDR3 reads CASSLFSWWLEDEQFF. The CDR3 coding sequence is TGCGCCAGCAGCTTGTTTAGTTGGTGGTTAGAGGATGAGCAGTTCTTC.

This chain connects TRBV4-2 to TRBJ1-2, with D possibly matching TRBD1 (6 bases). Trimming removed 0 bases from V and 1 base from J, with 9 bases in between. Germline CDR1 reads LGHNA; CDR2 reads YNFKEQ. This CDR3 contains 15 residues. CDR3 amino acids: CASSQDGTNNYGYTF. The CDR3 DNA sequence: TGTGCCAGCAGCCAAGATGGGACAAATAACTATGGCTACACCTTC.

This chain joins TRBV3-1 (or the pseudogene TRBV3-2) and TRBJ2-5; TRBD2 is a possible D gene (6 bases). Germline CDR1 LGHDT, CDR2 YNNKEL (reference sequence). The V end was cut by 4 bases, the J end by 7 bases, with 19 bases between. The CDR3 has 15 amino acids. CDR3 nucleotide sequence: TGTGCCAGCAGCCCGATGCCGGGACTCTCGGGGACCCAGTACTTC. Its protein product is CASSPMPGLSGTQYF.

The rearrangement links TRBV9 to TRBJ1-1; possibly TRBD1 for D (6 bases). The germline V and J ends were trimmed by 6 bases and 1 base, with 13 bases remaining between them. Germline V lookup: CDR1 SGDLS, CDR2 YYNGEE. The CDR3 contains 14 residues. CDR3 amino acids: CASTTTGENTEAFF. The CDR3 DNA is TGTGCCAGCACCACGACAGGAGAGAACACTGAAGCTTTCTTT.

Here the CDR3 DNA reads TGTGCCAGCAGCGCCGGACGGGGGGTTTGGGAGACCCAGTACTTC. Amino acids: CASSAGRGVWETQYF. The genes are TRBV7-3 and TRBJ2-5, with 7 bases that match TRBD2. J gave up 5 bases and V 5 bases, and 11 bases lay outside the gene matches. From germline, CDR1 is SGHTA and CDR2 FQGTGA. The CDR3 runs 15 residues.

The CDR3, as DNA: TGTGCCAGCAGCCTAGGGACATTTCAAGAGACCCAGTACTTC. It translates to CASSLGTFQETQYF. The V gene is TRBV3-1 (or the pseudogene TRBV3-2), the J gene TRBJ2-5; tentatively, D is TRBD1 (6 bases). Trimming shortened V by 4 bases and J by 2 bases, and 11 bases separated the two germline ends. The CDR3 has 14 residues. Germline V gene sequence: CDR1 LGHDT, CDR2 YNNKEL (reference sequence).

This clone was recorded once. V is TRBV5-5 and J is TRBJ2-7; tentatively, D is TRBD1 (5 bases). Germline lookup yields CDR1 SGHKS and CDR2 YYEKEE (reference sequence). With 1 base removed from V and 6 bases from J, the gap between germline ends came to 8 bases. The CDR3 spans 12 residues. CDR3 coding DNA: TGTGCCAGCAGCTTGAGCAGGGCCGAGCAGTACTTC. Translation gives CASSLSRAEQYF.

This rearrangement joins TRBV29-1 to TRBJ1-2; possibly TRBD1 for D (5 bases). Germline V gives CDR1 SQVTM, CDR2 ANQGSEA. V gave up 2 bases and J gave up 8 bases, with 21 bases separating them. CDR3 length: 15 amino acids. Here the CDR3 reads CSVEPGLGLTGGYTF. The CDR3 DNA reads as TGCAGCGTTGAACCGGGGCTGGGACTGACTGGGGGCTACACCTTC.

A few counts support this clone. The chain joins TRBV27 to TRBJ1-5; D not resolved. The CDR3 contains 12 residues. Germline V lookup: CDR1 MNHEY, CDR2 SMNVEV (reference sequence). Trimming shortened V by 5 bases and J by 9 bases, and 11 bases separated the two germline ends. CDR3 sequence reads: CASSPGQGPQHF. The CDR3 nucleotides read TGTGCCAGCAGTCCAGGCCAAGGGCCCCAGCATTTT.

J is TRBJ1-2 and V is TRBV30; TRBD1 agrees at 8 bases. The length of the CDR3 is 14 residues. The V gene end was trimmed by 4 bases and the J gene end by 5 bases; junction bases not matched to a gene: 9. Germline-derived CDR1 and CDR2 are GTSNPN and SVGIG (reference sequence). The CDR3 DNA is TGTGCCTGGACCCCAGGGGGCATATGGTATGGCTACACCTTC. This codes for CAWTPGGIWYGYTF.

The CDR3: CASGLYPQGRDEQYF. In DNA form, the CDR3 reads TGTGCTAGTGGTCTCTACCCCCAGGGCCGCGACGAGCAGTACTTC. The V gene is TRBV12-5, the J gene TRBJ2-7; a weak D match, TRBD1 (5 bases). Germline V gives CDR1 LGHNT, CDR2 FRNRAP. V was trimmed by 5 bases and J by 5 bases, leaving 19 bases between them. This CDR3 has 15 amino acids.

V is TRBV3-1 (or the pseudogene TRBV3-2) and J is TRBJ1-5; perhaps TRBD1 as D (5 bases). Germline CDR1 reads LGHDT; CDR2 reads YNNKEL (reference sequence). Trimming left V 4 bases short and J 7 bases short, with 17 bases between. The CDR3 has 15 amino acids. The CDR3 DNA reads as TGTGCCAGCAGCCCTTACACGGGGGAAGGCCAGCCCCAGCATTTT. As protein: CASSPYTGEGQPQHF.

The chain is built from TRBV21-1 and TRBJ2-1; TRBD2 is the table's D call, not checked against the DNA. TRBV21-1 is a listed pseudogene. This CDR3 is built from 18 residues. This chain's CDR3 is CASPRAGTSGALRNGQFF. The CDR3 DNA follows: TGTGCCAGCCCCCGCGCCGGGACTAGCGGGGCCCTCCGTAATGGGCAGTTCTTC.

This clone has a single count. V usage is TRBV6-5 and J usage is TRBJ2-4, with 8 bases fitting TRBD1. This CDR3 spans 13 amino acids. J was trimmed by 7 bases and V by 5 bases; bases with no gene match: 4. Germline V gene sequence: CDR1 MNHEY, CDR2 SVGAGI. CDR3 amino acids: CASSTDRVNIQYF. In DNA form, the CDR3 reads TGTGCCAGCAGTACGGACAGGGTTAACATTCAGTACTTC.

This clone was found once. This chain joins TRBV30 and TRBJ2-3; D not resolved. The CDR3 is 12 residues long. Germline loops: CDR1 GTSNPN, CDR2 SVGIG (reference sequence). The V gene lost 5 bases and the J gene lost 2 bases, with 8 bases spanning the gap. This CDR3 reads CAWGPFTDTQYF. CDR3 bases: TGTGCCTGGGGTCCCTTCACAGATACGCAGTATTTT.

The chain couples TRBV30 to TRBJ2-3; D perhaps matches TRBD2 (5 bases). CDR3 length: 13 residues. V was cut by 0 bases and J by 3 bases, with 7 bases left in between. The germline gives CDR1 GTSNPN, CDR2 SVGIG (reference sequence). The CDR3: CAWSVTNTDTQYF. The CDR3 region has the DNA TGTGCCTGGAGTGTGACTAATACAGATACGCAGTATTTT.

V and J are TRBV25-1 and TRBJ2-7, with D possibly matching TRBD2 (6 bases). The length of the CDR3 is 12 residues. V was cut by 4 bases and J by 3 bases, with 7 bases left in between. Germline CDR1 MGHDK, CDR2 SYGVNS. CDR3 in DNA: TGTGCCAGCAGTGTGGGGGGCTACGAGCAGTACTTC. Its protein product is CASSVGGYEQYF.